Below are 3 T cell receptor beta chains sequenced from a single sample in a study of long-term antiretroviral therapy in people with HIV. An immunoSEQ assay, version v3.0, was performed at survey level. Clones were read by immunoSEQ multiplex PCR, and TCRdb kept only the in-frame ones, dropping some. The repertoire consists of under 30,000 clones, with around three quarters occurring once and the leading ten covering 7.3%. The input for sequencing was unsorted PBMCs, taken 0.3 years after starting antiretroviral therapy. The receptor set was obtained from a middle-aged man with HIV.

The chain uses TRBV7-2 and TRBJ2-3; 7 bases match TRBD1. The CDR3 is made up of 14 amino acids. The V segment lost 4 bases and the J segment 6 bases; nucleotides outside the gene matches: 7. Germline V gives CDR1 SGHTA, CDR2 FQGNSA. DNA for the CDR3: TGTGCCAGCAGCTACGACAGGGATACCGATACGCAGTATTTT. It specifies CASSYDRDTDTQYF.

This sequence joins TRBV5-1 and TRBJ2-5; D not certain. Trimming took off 7 bases at V and 5 bases at J, with 12 bases between the two ends. CDR1 and CDR2 from the germline V gene are SGHRS and YFSETQ. The length of the CDR3 is 12 residues. CDR3 residues: CASGPSWETQYF. CDR3 DNA sequence: TGCGCCAGCGGGCCATCATGGGAGACCCAGTACTTC.

A few counts support this clone. V is TRBV5-1 and J is TRBJ2-7; D is uncertain. V was trimmed by 5 bases and J by 0 bases, leaving 15 bases between them. The CDR3 covers 15 residues. Germline CDR1 reads SGHRS; CDR2 reads YFSETQ. The CDR3 nucleotides are TGCGCCAGCAGAGGTGAAGTAGGGCCCTCCTACGAGCAGTACTTC. The encoded protein is CASRGEVGPSYEQYF.